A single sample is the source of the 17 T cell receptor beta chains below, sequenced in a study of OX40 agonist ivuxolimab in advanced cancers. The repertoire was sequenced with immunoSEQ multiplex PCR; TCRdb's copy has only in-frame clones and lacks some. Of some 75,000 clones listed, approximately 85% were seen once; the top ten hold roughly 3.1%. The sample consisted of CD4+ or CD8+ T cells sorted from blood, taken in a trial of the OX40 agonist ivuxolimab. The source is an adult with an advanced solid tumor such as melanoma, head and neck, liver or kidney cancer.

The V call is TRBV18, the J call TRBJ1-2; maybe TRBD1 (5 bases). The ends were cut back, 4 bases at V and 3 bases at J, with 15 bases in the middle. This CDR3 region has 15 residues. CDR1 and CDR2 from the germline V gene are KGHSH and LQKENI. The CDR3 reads CASSLIDLGDYGYTF. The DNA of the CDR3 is TGTGCCAGCTCACTAATAGATCTGGGGGACTATGGCTACACCTTC.

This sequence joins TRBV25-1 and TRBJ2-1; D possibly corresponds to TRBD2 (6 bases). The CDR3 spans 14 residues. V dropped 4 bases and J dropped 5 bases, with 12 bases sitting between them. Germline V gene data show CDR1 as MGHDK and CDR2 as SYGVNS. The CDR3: CASSAGTPNNEQFF. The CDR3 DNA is TGTGCCAGCAGTGCCGGGACTCCAAACAATGAGCAGTTCTTC.

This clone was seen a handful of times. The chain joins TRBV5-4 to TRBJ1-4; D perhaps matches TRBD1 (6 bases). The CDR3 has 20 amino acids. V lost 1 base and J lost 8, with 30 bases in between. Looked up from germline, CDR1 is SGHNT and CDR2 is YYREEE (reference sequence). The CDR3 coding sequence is TGTGCCAGCAGCTTGTCCCGAGGGGGGGCGTTCCGGGGCGAGGACGAAAAACTGTTTTTT. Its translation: CASSLSRGGAFRGEDEKLFF.

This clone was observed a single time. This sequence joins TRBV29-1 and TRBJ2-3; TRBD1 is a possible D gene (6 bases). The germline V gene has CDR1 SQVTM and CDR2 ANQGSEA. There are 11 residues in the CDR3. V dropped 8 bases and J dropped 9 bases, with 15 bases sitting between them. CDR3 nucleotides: TGCAGCACTGGGGGCGCCTCCACGCAGTATTTT. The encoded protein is CSTGGASTQYF.

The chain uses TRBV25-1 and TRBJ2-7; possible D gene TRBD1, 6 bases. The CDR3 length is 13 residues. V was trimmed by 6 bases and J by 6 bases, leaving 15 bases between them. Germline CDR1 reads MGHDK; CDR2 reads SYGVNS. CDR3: CASRGRGGSEQYF. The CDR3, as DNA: TGTGCCAGCAGAGGCAGGGGCGGAAGCGAGCAGTACTTC.

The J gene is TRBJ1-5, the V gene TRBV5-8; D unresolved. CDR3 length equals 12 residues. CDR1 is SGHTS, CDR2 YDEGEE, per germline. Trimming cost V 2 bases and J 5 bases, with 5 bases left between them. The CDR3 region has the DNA TGTGCCAGCAGCTTCGAGGATCAGCCCCAGCATTTT. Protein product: CASSFEDQPQHF.

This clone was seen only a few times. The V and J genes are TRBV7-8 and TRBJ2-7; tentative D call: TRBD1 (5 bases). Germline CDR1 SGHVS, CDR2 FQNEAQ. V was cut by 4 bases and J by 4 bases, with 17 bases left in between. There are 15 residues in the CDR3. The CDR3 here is CASSSTASSQYEQYF. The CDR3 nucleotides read TGTGCCAGCAGCTCGACAGCGAGCTCTCAGTACGAGCAGTACTTC.

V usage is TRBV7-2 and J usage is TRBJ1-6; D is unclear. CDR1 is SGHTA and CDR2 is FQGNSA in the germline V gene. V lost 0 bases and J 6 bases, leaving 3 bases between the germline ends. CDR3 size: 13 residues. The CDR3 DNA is TGTGCCAGCAGCTTAGCGACTAATTCACCCCTCCACTTT. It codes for CASSLATNSPLHF.

The CDR3 DNA reads TGTGCCATCAAGGGCCGGGGGGTAAATGAGCAGTTCTTC. This gives the protein CAIKGRGVNEQFF. The V and J genes are TRBV10-3 and TRBJ2-1, with TRBD2 matching 7 bases. V lost 7 bases, J lost 7 bases, and 7 bases stayed unmatched. Germline CDR1 reads ENHRY; CDR2 reads SYGVKD. The CDR3 has 13 residues.

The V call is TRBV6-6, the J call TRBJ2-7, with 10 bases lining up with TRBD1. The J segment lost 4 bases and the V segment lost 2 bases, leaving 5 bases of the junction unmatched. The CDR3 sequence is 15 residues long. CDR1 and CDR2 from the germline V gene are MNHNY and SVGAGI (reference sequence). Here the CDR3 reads CASSYKDRGEYEQYF. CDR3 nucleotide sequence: TGTGCCAGCAGTTACAAGGACAGGGGGGAGTACGAGCAGTACTTC.

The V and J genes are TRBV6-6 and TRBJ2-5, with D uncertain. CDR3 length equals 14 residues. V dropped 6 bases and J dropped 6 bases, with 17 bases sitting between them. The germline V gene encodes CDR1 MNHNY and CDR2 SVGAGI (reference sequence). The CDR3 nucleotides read TGTGCCAGCAGCTTACCGACCGGAGTGAAGACCCAGTACTTC. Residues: CASSLPTGVKTQYF.

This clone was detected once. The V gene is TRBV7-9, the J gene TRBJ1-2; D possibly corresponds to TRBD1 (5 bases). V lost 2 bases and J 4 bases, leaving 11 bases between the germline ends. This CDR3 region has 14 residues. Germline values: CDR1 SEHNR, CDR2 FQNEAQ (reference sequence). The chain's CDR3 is CASSLFPQGYGYTF. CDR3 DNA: TGTGCCAGCAGCTTATTCCCCCAGGGCTATGGCTACACCTTC.

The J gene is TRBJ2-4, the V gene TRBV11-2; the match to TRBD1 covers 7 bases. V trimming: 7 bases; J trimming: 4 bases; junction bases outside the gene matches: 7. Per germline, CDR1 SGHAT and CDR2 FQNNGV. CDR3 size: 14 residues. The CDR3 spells CASTSSGQKNIQYF. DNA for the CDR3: TGTGCCAGCACGTCCTCGGGACAGAAAAACATTCAGTACTTC.

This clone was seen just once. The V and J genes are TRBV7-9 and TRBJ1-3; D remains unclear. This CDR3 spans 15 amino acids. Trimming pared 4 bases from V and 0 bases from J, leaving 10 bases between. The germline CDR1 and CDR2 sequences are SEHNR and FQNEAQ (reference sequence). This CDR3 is CASSSITLSGNTIYF. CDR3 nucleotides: TGTGCCAGCAGCTCCATCACCCTCTCTGGAAACACCATATATTTT.

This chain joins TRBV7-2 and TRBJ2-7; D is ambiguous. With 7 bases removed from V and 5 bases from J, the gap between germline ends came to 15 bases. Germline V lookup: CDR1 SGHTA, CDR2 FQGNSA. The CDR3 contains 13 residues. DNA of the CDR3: TGTGCCAGCACCATTAGAGGCCAGCACGAGCAGTACTTC. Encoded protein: CASTIRGQHEQYF.

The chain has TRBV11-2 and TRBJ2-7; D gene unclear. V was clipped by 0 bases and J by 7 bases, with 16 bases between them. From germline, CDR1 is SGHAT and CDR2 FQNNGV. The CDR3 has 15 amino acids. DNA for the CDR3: TGTGCCAGCAGCTTAGAAAGTGCGCTAGTGGGAGAGCAGTACTTC. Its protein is CASSLESALVGEQYF.

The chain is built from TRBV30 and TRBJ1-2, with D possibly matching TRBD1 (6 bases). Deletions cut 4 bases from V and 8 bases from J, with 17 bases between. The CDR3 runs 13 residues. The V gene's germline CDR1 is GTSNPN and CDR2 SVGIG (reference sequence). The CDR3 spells CAWKNTGTWGYTF. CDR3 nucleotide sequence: TGTGCCTGGAAAAACACAGGGACCTGGGGCTACACCTTC. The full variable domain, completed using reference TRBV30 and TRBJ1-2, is SQTIHQWPATLVQPVGSPLSLECTVEGTSNPNLYWYRQAAGRGLQLLFYSVGIGQISSEVPQNLSASRPQDRQFILSSKKLLLSDSGFYLCAWKNTGTWGYTFGSGTRLTVV.